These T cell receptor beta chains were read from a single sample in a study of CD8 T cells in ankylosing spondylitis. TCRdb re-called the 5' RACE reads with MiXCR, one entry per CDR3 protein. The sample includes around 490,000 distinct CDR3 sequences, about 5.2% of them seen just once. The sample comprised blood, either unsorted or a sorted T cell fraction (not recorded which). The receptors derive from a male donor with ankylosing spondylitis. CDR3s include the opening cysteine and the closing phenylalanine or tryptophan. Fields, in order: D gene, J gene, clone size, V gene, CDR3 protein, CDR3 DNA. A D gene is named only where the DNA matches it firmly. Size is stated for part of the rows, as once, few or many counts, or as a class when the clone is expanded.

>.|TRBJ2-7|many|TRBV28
CASSPSGTAYEQYF
TGTGCCAGCAGTCCCTCCGGGACGGCCTACGAGCAGTACTTC
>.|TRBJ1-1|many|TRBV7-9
CASSRTTTGTEAFF
TGTGCCAGCAGCCGGACAACTACGGGCACTGAAGCTTTCTTT
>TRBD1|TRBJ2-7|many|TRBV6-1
CASSWDRANSYEQYF
TGTGCCAGCAGCTGGGACAGGGCCAACTCCTACGAGCAGTACTTC
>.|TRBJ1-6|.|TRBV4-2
CASSQDLGVANSPLHF
TGTGCCAGCAGCCAAGATCTTGGGGTTGCCAATTCACCCCTCCACTTT
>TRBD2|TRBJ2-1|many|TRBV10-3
CATQAQRGSYNEQFF
TGTGCCACCCAGGCCCAGCGGGGTTCCTACAATGAGCAGTTCTTC
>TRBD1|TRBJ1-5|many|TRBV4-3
CASSQETGVYQPQHF
TGCGCCAGCAGCCAAGAGACAGGGGTATATCAGCCCCAGCATTTT
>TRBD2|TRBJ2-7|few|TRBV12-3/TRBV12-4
CASSSSSRSSGNYEQYF
TGTGCCAGCAGTTCATCCTCGAGGTCTAGCGGCAACTACGAGCAGTACTTC
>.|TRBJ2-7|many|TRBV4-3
CASSQEIHYYEQYF
TGCGCCAGCAGCCAAGAGATACACTACTACGAGCAGTACTTC
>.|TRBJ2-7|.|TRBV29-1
CSVQPGAGYEQYF
TGCAGCGTGCAGCCAGGGGCGGGGTACGAGCAGTACTTC
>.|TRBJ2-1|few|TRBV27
CASSLARLDEQFF
TGTGCCAGCAGTCTAGCCCGACTAGATGAGCAGTTCTTC
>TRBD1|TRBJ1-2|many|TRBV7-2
CASSLEDRGGYGYTF
TGTGCCAGCAGCTTAGAAGACAGGGGAGGGTATGGCTACACCTTC
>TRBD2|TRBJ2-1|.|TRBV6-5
CASSSPSAGGPDNEQFF
TGTGCCAGCAGTTCCCCCTCAGCGGGAGGGCCGGACAATGAGCAGTTCTTC
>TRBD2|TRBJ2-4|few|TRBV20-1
CSARDWPSGSLNIQYF
TGCAGTGCTAGAGATTGGCCGAGCGGGAGTTTGAACATTCAGTACTTC
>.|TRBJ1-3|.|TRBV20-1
CSARGVNGNTIYF
TGCAGTGCTAGGGGGGTAAATGGAAACACCATATATTTT
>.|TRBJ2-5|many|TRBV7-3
CASSMTGTLIETQYF
TGTGCCAGCAGCATGACCGGGACCCTGATAGAGACCCAGTACTTC
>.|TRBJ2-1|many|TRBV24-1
CATSDLWGNNEQFF
TGTGCCACCAGTGATTTGTGGGGAAACAATGAGCAGTTCTTC
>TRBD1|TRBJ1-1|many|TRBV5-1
CASSFQGAQGTEAFF
TGCGCCAGCTCCTTCCAGGGGGCGCAGGGGACTGAAGCTTTCTTT
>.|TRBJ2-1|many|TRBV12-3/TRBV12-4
CASSSLSGIGDEQFF
TGTGCCAGCAGTTCGTTATCGGGTATCGGCGATGAGCAGTTCTTC
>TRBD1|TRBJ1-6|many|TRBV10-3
CAISRTGNSPLHF
TGTGCCATCAGCCGGACAGGAAATTCACCCCTCCACTTT
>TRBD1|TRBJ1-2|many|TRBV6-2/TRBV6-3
CASSWTGMFVDGYTF
TGTGCCAGCAGCTGGACAGGGATGTTCGTCGATGGCTACACCTTC
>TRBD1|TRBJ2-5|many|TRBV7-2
CASSQNRQGGETQYF
TGTGCCAGCAGTCAAAATCGACAGGGTGGGGAGACCCAGTACTTC
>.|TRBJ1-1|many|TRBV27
CASSPFRTGGAFF
TGTGCCAGCAGTCCCTTTCGGACTGGCGGAGCTTTCTTT
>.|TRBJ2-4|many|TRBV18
CASSPQGDHLDIQYF
TGTGCCAGCTCACCACAGGGGGACCATTTGGACATTCAGTACTTC
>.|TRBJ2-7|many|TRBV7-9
CASSFVVANYEQYF
TGTGCCAGCAGCTTTGTGGTCGCCAACTACGAGCAGTACTTC
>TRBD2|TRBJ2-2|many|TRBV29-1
CSGLAGGPAGELFF
TGCAGCGGACTAGCGGGAGGGCCCGCCGGGGAGCTGTTTTTT
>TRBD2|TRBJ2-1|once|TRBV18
CASSPLTPGLGYNEQFF
TGTGCCAGCTCACCACTAACTCCGGGACTAGGGTACAATGAGCAGTTCTTC
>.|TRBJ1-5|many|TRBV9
CASSVRSDNQPQHF
TGTGCCAGCAGCGTAAGGTCAGACAATCAGCCCCAGCATTTT
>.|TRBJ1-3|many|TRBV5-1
CASSLRDTGNTIYF
TGCGCCAGCAGCTTGCGGGACACTGGAAACACCATATATTTT
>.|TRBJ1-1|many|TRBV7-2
CASSRVRGRDTEAFF
TGTGCCAGCAGCCGCGTCCGGGGGCGGGACACTGAAGCTTTCTTT
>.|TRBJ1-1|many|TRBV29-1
CSVERGFGTEAFF
TGCAGCGTTGAGAGGGGATTTGGCACTGAAGCTTTCTTT
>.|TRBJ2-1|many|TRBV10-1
CASNDSESLYNEQFF
TGCGCCAGCAACGACAGTGAATCTTTGTACAATGAGCAGTTCTTC
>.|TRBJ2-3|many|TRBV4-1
CASSQVRSGDTSTDTQYF
TGCGCCAGCAGCCAAGTTCGGAGCGGGGACACCAGCACAGATACGCAGTATTTT
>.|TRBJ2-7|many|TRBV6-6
CASSYGGRNEQYF
TGTGCCAGCAGTTACGGAGGGCGGAACGAGCAGTACTTC
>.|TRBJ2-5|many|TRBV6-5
CASSYLTRRETQYF
TGTGCCAGCAGTTACCTTACCCGGCGGGAGACCCAGTACTTC
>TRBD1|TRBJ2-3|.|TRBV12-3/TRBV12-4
CTSSRGWGQGAGDTQYF
TGTACCAGCAGTCGGGGTTGGGGACAGGGGGCTGGAGATACGCAGTATTTT
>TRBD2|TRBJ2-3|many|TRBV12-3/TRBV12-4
CASSGLASSDTQYF
TGTGCCAGCAGCGGACTAGCGTCATCAGATACGCAGTATTTT
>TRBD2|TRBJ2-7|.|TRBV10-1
CASSATSGRSYEQYF
TGCGCCAGCAGTGCCACTAGCGGGAGGTCCTACGAGCAGTACTTC
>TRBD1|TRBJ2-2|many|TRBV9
CASSGQGIDTGELFF
TGTGCCAGCAGCGGACAGGGGATCGACACCGGGGAGCTGTTTTTT
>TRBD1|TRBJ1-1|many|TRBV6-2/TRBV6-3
CASRTGENRAFF
TGTGCCAGCAGGACAGGGGAAAATCGAGCTTTCTTT
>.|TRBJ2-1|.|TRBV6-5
CASSYSWGSYNEQFF
TGTGCCAGCAGTTACTCGTGGGGTAGTTACAATGAGCAGTTCTTC
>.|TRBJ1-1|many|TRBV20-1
CSVERQSTEAFF
TGCAGTGTTGAACGCCAGTCGACTGAAGCTTTCTTT
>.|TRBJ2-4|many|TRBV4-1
CASSRGSLAKNIQYF
TGCGCCAGCAGCAGGGGGTCCCTAGCCAAAAACATTCAGTACTTC
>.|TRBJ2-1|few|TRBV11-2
CASSLDRLNEQFF
TGTGCCAGCAGCTTAGACAGGTTGAATGAGCAGTTCTTC
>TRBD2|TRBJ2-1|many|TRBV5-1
CASSSGLAGGREQFF
TGCGCCAGCAGCTCGGGACTAGCGGGAGGTCGCGAGCAGTTCTTC
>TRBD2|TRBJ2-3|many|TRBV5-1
CASSYYLTSGAADTQYF
TGCGCCAGCAGCTACTACCTTACTAGCGGAGCAGCAGATACGCAGTATTTT
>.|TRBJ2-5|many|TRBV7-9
CASSLTSETQYF
TGTGCCAGCAGCTTGACGTCAGAGACCCAGTACTTC
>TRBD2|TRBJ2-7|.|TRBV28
CASSHLSGSSYEQYF
TGTGCCAGCAGTCATCTGAGCGGGAGCTCCTACGAGCAGTACTTC
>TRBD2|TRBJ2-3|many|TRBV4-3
CASSQGAGGSNTQYF
TGCGCCAGCAGCCAAGGAGCGGGAGGGTCCAATACGCAGTATTTT
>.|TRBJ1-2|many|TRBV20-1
CSASSGIANYGYTF
TGCAGTGCTAGCTCGGGAATAGCTAACTATGGCTACACCTTC
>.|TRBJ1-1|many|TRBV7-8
CASSLSGVAEAFF
TGTGCCAGCAGCTTATCGGGGGTCGCTGAAGCTTTCTTT
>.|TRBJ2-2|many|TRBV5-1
CASSLRSVANTGELFF
TGCGCCAGCAGCTTACGGTCAGTCGCGAACACCGGGGAGCTGTTTTTT
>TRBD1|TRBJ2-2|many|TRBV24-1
CATGTAANTGELFF
TGTGCCACGGGGACAGCCGCGAACACCGGGGAGCTGTTTTTT
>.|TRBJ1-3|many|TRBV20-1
CSARRAQGPGNTIYF
TGCAGTGCTAGGAGGGCACAGGGTCCTGGAAACACCATATATTTT
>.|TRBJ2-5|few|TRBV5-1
CASSLEVGLGETQYF
TGCGCCAGCAGCTTGGAGGTGGGGCTCGGGGAGACCCAGTACTTC